This is a list of T cell receptor beta chains from one sample in a study of identical twins. TCRdb independently ran MiXCR on the 5' RACE reads; one entry per CDR3 protein. The repertoire has around 960,000 distinct CDR3 sequences, 9% to 15% of them found once; the top ten carry around 1.6%. These data were also filed under a second study, of yellow fever vaccine responses in identical twins.

Material for sequencing was PBMCs. These receptors came from a woman aged 18-29 years in good health. CDR3s include the opening cysteine and the closing phenylalanine or tryptophan. Each record gives: V gene, clone size, D gene, J gene, CDR3 protein, CDR3 DNA. A D gene is named only where the DNA matches it firmly. Rows give clone size only sometimes, using once, few, many, or a class for an expanded clone.

v_call: TRBV5-4; clone_size: NA; d_call: TRBD2; j_call: TRBJ2-1; cdr3_aa: CASSSQKIPSGAYNEQFF; cdr3_nt: TGTGCCAGCAGCTCCCAGAAAATACCTAGCGGGGCCTACAATGAGCAGTTCTTC
v_call: TRBV20-1; clone_size: NA; d_call: NA; j_call: TRBJ2-1; cdr3_aa: CSCTGRFYNEQFF; cdr3_nt: TGCAGCTGCACGGGACGGTTTTACAATGAGCAGTTCTTC
v_call: TRBV20-1; clone_size: few; d_call: NA; j_call: TRBJ2-3; cdr3_aa: CSPASTDTQYF; cdr3_nt: TGCAGTCCCGCTAGCACAGATACGCAGTATTTT
v_call: TRBV6-1; clone_size: NA; d_call: TRBD2; j_call: TRBJ2-1; cdr3_aa: CASSEEFTSGPYNEQFF; cdr3_nt: TGTGCCAGCAGTGAAGAATTTACTAGCGGCCCCTACAATGAGCAGTTCTTC
v_call: TRBV4-1; clone_size: many; d_call: TRBD2; j_call: TRBJ2-3; cdr3_aa: CASSPTGLADTDTQYF; cdr3_nt: TGCGCCAGCAGCCCTACAGGACTAGCGGATACAGATACGCAGTATTTT
v_call: TRBV5-1; clone_size: NA; d_call: NA; j_call: TRBJ2-5; cdr3_aa: CASSGGFIKNGQETQYF; cdr3_nt: TGCGCCAGCAGCGGGGGGTTTATAAAGAACGGACAAGAGACCCAGTACTTC
v_call: TRBV3-1; clone_size: NA; d_call: NA; j_call: TRBJ2-1; cdr3_aa: CASSQTLGGPRSYNEQFF; cdr3_nt: TGTGCCAGCAGCCAGACACTCGGGGGCCCAAGATCCTACAATGAGCAGTTCTTC
v_call: TRBV5-1; clone_size: many; d_call: TRBD1; j_call: TRBJ2-7; cdr3_aa: CASSLDLGQGLYEQYF; cdr3_nt: TGCGCCAGCAGCTTGGATTTGGGACAGGGCCTCTACGAGCAGTACTTC
v_call: TRBV7-9; clone_size: few; d_call: NA; j_call: TRBJ1-6; cdr3_aa: CASSLTAGPSSNSPLHF; cdr3_nt: TGTGCCAGCAGCTTAACGGCCGGGCCCTCAAGTAATTCACCCCTCCACTTT
v_call: TRBV28; clone_size: NA; d_call: NA; j_call: TRBJ2-3; cdr3_aa: CASSPQGFTDTQYF; cdr3_nt: TGTGCCAGCAGTCCCCAGGGATTCACAGATACGCAGTATTTT
v_call: TRBV4-1; clone_size: NA; d_call: TRBD1; j_call: TRBJ2-5; cdr3_aa: CASSQDGQGVKTQYF; cdr3_nt: TGCGCCAGCAGCCAAGATGGGCAGGGGGTAAAGACCCAGTACTTC
v_call: TRBV12-3/TRBV12-4; clone_size: NA; d_call: TRBD2; j_call: TRBJ2-5; cdr3_aa: CASSLPGLAGETQYF; cdr3_nt: TGTGCCAGCAGCCTGCCGGGACTAGCAGGAGAGACCCAGTACTTC
v_call: TRBV11-2; clone_size: NA; d_call: NA; j_call: TRBJ2-3; cdr3_aa: CASSLDGLAGYF; cdr3_nt: TGTGCCAGCAGCTTAGATGGATTAGCTGGGTATTTT
v_call: TRBV7-8; clone_size: NA; d_call: NA; j_call: TRBJ2-7; cdr3_aa: CASSLAPNPNTYEQYF; cdr3_nt: TGTGCCAGCAGCTTAGCGCCTAATCCAAACACCTACGAGCAGTACTTC
v_call: TRBV12-3/TRBV12-4; clone_size: NA; d_call: NA; j_call: TRBJ1-5; cdr3_aa: CASSPRAPPWPQHF; cdr3_nt: TGTGCCAGCTCACCACGGGCACCCCCGTGGCCCCAGCATTTT
v_call: TRBV10-3; clone_size: few; d_call: TRBD1; j_call: TRBJ2-3; cdr3_aa: CAISESASRGPDTQYF; cdr3_nt: TGTGCCATCAGTGAGTCGGCGTCTAGGGGGCCAGATACGCAGTATTTT
v_call: TRBV2; clone_size: NA; d_call: NA; j_call: TRBJ2-1; cdr3_aa: CASGMRGDNEQFF; cdr3_nt: TGTGCCAGCGGGATGAGGGGGGACAATGAGCAGTTCTTC
v_call: TRBV11-2; clone_size: NA; d_call: TRBD1; j_call: TRBJ2-1; cdr3_aa: CASSIRDRHYNEQFF; cdr3_nt: TGTGCCAGCAGCATCCGGGACAGACATTACAATGAGCAGTTCTTC
v_call: TRBV5-1; clone_size: many; d_call: TRBD1; j_call: TRBJ2-2; cdr3_aa: CASSSGTGVSGELFF; cdr3_nt: TGCGCCAGCAGCTCAGGGACAGGGGTTTCCGGGGAGCTGTTTTTT
v_call: TRBV20-1; clone_size: NA; d_call: TRBD1; j_call: TRBJ1-1; cdr3_aa: CSAIDTTDRGNVAFF; cdr3_nt: TGCAGTGCTATAGATACCACGGACAGGGGGAATGTAGCTTTCTTT
v_call: TRBV4-2; clone_size: few; d_call: NA; j_call: TRBJ1-1; cdr3_aa: CASSHKTAVSRGPNTEAFF; cdr3_nt: TGTGCCAGCAGCCATAAAACCGCCGTATCGAGGGGACCGAACACTGAAGCTTTCTTT
v_call: TRBV7-9; clone_size: few; d_call: NA; j_call: TRBJ2-4; cdr3_aa: CASSSVGGVAKNIQYF; cdr3_nt: TGTGCCAGCAGCTCAGTGGGGGGAGTAGCCAAAAACATTCAGTACTTC
v_call: TRBV10-3; clone_size: few; d_call: TRBD1; j_call: TRBJ1-3; cdr3_aa: CAISDPGQGAGNTIYF; cdr3_nt: TGTGCCATCAGTGACCCGGGACAGGGGGCCGGAAACACCATATATTTT
v_call: TRBV29-1; clone_size: NA; d_call: NA; j_call: TRBJ2-2; cdr3_aa: CSVESGGGHTGELFF; cdr3_nt: TGCAGCGTAGAAAGCGGAGGAGGGCACACCGGGGAGCTGTTTTTT
v_call: TRBV6-1; clone_size: few; d_call: TRBD2; j_call: TRBJ2-1; cdr3_aa: CASSPGTSGGKQFF; cdr3_nt: TGTGCCAGCAGTCCCGGGACTAGCGGAGGGAAGCAGTTCTTC
v_call: TRBV27; clone_size: NA; d_call: NA; j_call: TRBJ1-5; cdr3_aa: CASSTLNQPQHF; cdr3_nt: TGTGCCAGCAGTACGCTCAATCAGCCCCAGCATTTT
v_call: TRBV7-2; clone_size: NA; d_call: TRBD2; j_call: TRBJ2-1; cdr3_aa: CASSLAASGNLGQFF; cdr3_nt: TGTGCCAGCAGCTTAGCGGCTAGCGGGAACCTGGGGCAGTTCTTC
v_call: TRBV7-9; clone_size: NA; d_call: NA; j_call: TRBJ2-1; cdr3_aa: CASSIRGGSMKEQFF; cdr3_nt: TGTGCCAGCAGCATCAGGGGGGGTTCAATGAAGGAGCAGTTCTTC
v_call: TRBV29-1; clone_size: many; d_call: TRBD1; j_call: TRBJ2-2; cdr3_aa: CSVEIPGQGRELFF; cdr3_nt: TGCAGCGTTGAGATACCGGGACAGGGAAGAGAGCTGTTTTTT
v_call: TRBV25-1; clone_size: few; d_call: TRBD1; j_call: TRBJ2-3; cdr3_aa: CASSPLGQGSITQYF; cdr3_nt: TGTGCCAGCAGTCCCTTGGGACAGGGATCCATAACGCAGTATTTT
v_call: TRBV28; clone_size: few; d_call: NA; j_call: TRBJ2-2; cdr3_aa: CASSIQIGSGSIKNTGELFF; cdr3_nt: TGTGCCAGCAGCATCCAAATAGGTAGCGGATCCATTAAGAACACCGGGGAGCTGTTTTTT
v_call: TRBV2; clone_size: few; d_call: NA; j_call: TRBJ2-2; cdr3_aa: CASSERAQGNTGELFF; cdr3_nt: TGTGCCAGCAGCGAGCGGGCACAGGGAAACACCGGGGAGCTGTTTTTT
v_call: TRBV5-1; clone_size: few; d_call: TRBD2; j_call: TRBJ2-2; cdr3_aa: CASTTSGGTGELFF; cdr3_nt: TGCGCCAGCACGACTAGCGGGGGCACCGGGGAGCTGTTTTTT
v_call: TRBV20-1; clone_size: many; d_call: TRBD2; j_call: TRBJ2-1; cdr3_aa: CSASNFLAGGGFAEQFF; cdr3_nt: TGCAGTGCTAGTAACTTCCTAGCGGGGGGTGGTTTTGCTGAGCAGTTCTTC
v_call: TRBV20-1; clone_size: NA; d_call: NA; j_call: TRBJ2-7; cdr3_aa: CSARVTGSLSYEQYF; cdr3_nt: TGCAGTGCTAGAGTTACAGGGAGTCTTTCCTACGAGCAGTACTTC
v_call: TRBV5-1; clone_size: few; d_call: NA; j_call: TRBJ2-3; cdr3_aa: CASSLEVGLSTQYF; cdr3_nt: TGCGCCAGCAGCTTGGAGGTAGGCCTCTCTACGCAGTATTTT
v_call: TRBV12-3/TRBV12-4; clone_size: few; d_call: TRBD2; j_call: TRBJ2-2; cdr3_aa: CASTISGRPNTGELFF; cdr3_nt: TGTGCCAGCACCATTAGCGGGAGGCCGAACACCGGGGAGCTGTTTTTT
v_call: TRBV19; clone_size: few; d_call: NA; j_call: TRBJ1-5; cdr3_aa: CASSRIDSNQPQHF; cdr3_nt: TGTGCCAGTAGTAGGATTGATAGCAATCAGCCCCAGCATTTT
v_call: TRBV20-1; clone_size: NA; d_call: NA; j_call: TRBJ2-7; cdr3_aa: CSARDPGIRDYEQYF; cdr3_nt: TGCAGTGCTAGAGATCCGGGGATTAGGGATTACGAGCAGTACTTC
v_call: TRBV12-3/TRBV12-4; clone_size: many; d_call: TRBD2; j_call: TRBJ2-1; cdr3_aa: CASRVSSGGRNEQFF; cdr3_nt: TGTGCCAGCAGAGTATCTAGCGGGGGGAGGAATGAGCAGTTCTTC
v_call: TRBV12-3/TRBV12-4; clone_size: many; d_call: TRBD1; j_call: TRBJ1-2; cdr3_aa: CASSRGQVDYGYTF; cdr3_nt: TGTGCCAGCAGCCGGGGACAGGTGGACTATGGCTACACCTTC
v_call: TRBV6-1; clone_size: NA; d_call: NA; j_call: TRBJ2-3; cdr3_aa: CASASADTQYF; cdr3_nt: TGTGCCAGCGCATCGGCAGATACGCAGTATTTT
v_call: TRBV12-3/TRBV12-4; clone_size: many; d_call: TRBD2; j_call: TRBJ2-3; cdr3_aa: CASSLAFSGGSTDTQYF; cdr3_nt: TGTGCCAGCAGTTTAGCATTTAGCGGGGGGTCCACAGATACGCAGTATTTT
v_call: TRBV3-1; clone_size: few; d_call: TRBD2; j_call: TRBJ2-2; cdr3_aa: CASSRSGGPNTGELFF; cdr3_nt: TGTGCCAGCAGCCGTAGCGGGGGGCCAAACACCGGGGAGCTGTTTTTT
v_call: TRBV6-1; clone_size: few; d_call: TRBD2; j_call: TRBJ2-7; cdr3_aa: CASRPPGTSAYEQYF; cdr3_nt: TGTGCCAGCAGACCTCCCGGGACTAGCGCGTACGAGCAGTACTTC
v_call: TRBV7-2; clone_size: many; d_call: NA; j_call: TRBJ2-1; cdr3_aa: CASSLVKLGQRKNYNEQFF; cdr3_nt: TGTGCCAGCAGCTTAGTAAAACTGGGACAACGGAAGAACTACAATGAGCAGTTCTTC